The source of this TCR beta chain is a study of technical replicates of blood from a handful of donors. Per germline, CDR1 GTSNPN and CDR2 SVGIG (reference sequence). With 3 bases removed from V and 5 bases from J, the gap between germline ends came to 14 bases. The CDR3 length is 14 residues. Sequenced by immunoSEQ multiplex PCR; TCRdb stores in-frame clones only, minus some. Of roughly 70,000 clones in the sample, 85% to 95% were seen once. This clone was counted once. The rearrangement uses TRBV30 and TRBJ1-5; tentative D call: TRBD1 (6 bases). What was sequenced was T cells isolated from PBMCs. This receptor was obtained from a human donor in good health. CDR3 sequence reads: CAWSPWGGHQPQHF. The CDR3 coding sequence is TGTGCCTGGAGCCCCTGGGGGGGCCATCAGCCCCAGCATTTT.